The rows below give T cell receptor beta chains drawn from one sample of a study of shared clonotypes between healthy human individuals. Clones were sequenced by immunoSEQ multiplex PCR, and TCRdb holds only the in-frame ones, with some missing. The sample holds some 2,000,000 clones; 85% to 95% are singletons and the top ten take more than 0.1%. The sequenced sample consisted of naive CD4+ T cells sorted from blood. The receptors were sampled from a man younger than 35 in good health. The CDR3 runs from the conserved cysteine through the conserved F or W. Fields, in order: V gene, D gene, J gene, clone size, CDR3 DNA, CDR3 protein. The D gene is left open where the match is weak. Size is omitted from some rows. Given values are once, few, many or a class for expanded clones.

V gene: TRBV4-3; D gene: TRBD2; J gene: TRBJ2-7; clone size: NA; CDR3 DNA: TGCGCCAGCAGCCAAGGACTAGCGGGTCGATACGAGCAGTACTTC; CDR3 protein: CASSQGLAGRYEQYF
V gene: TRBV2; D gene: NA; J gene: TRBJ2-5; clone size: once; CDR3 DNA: TGTGCCAGCAGTGAAGTATGGGGGCGGGAGACCCAGTACTTC; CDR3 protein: CASSEVWGRETQYF
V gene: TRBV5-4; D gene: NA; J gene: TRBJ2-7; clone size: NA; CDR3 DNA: TGTAGTTCCGGGGCAGGACTTTCCTACGAGCAGTACTTC; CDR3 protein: CSSGAGLSYEQYF
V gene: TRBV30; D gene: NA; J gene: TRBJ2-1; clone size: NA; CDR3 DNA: TGTGCCTGGACTGGAGGGGGGAATGAGCAGTTCTTC; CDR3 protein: CAWTGGGNEQFF
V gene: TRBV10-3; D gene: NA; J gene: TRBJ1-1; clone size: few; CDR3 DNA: TGTGCCATCAGTGGGACAGAGAACACTGAAGCTTTCTTT; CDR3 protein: CAISGTENTEAFF
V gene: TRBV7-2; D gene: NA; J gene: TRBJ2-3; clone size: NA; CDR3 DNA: TGTGCCAGCAGCTTAGGTCCGGACACCACCACGAGAAATACGCAGTATTTT; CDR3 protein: CASSLGPDTTTRNTQYF
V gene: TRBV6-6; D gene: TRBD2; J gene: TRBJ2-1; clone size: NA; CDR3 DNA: TGTGCCAGCAGTTACCCCCCTGGCGGGAGAGGCCATGAGCAGTTCTTC; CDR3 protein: CASSYPPGGRGHEQFF
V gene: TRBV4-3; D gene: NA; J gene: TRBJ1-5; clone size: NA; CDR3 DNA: TGCGCCAGCAGCCAAGAGGGGAGAAGTCAGCCCCAGCATTTT; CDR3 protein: CASSQEGRSQPQHF
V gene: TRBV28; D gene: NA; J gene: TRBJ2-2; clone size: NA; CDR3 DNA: TGTGCCAGCAGGTCAGGGGCCGACACCGGGGAGCTGTTTTTT; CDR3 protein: CASRSGADTGELFF
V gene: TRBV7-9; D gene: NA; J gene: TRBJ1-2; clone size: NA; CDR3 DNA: TGTGCCAGCAGTTGGCACCGGGAAAATGACTATGGCTACACCTTC; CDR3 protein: CASSWHRENDYGYTF
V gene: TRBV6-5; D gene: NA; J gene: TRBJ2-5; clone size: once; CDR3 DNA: TGTGCCAGCAGTTACTCCCGTCCCGGCGGGGAGACCCAGTACTTC; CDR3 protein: CASSYSRPGGETQYF
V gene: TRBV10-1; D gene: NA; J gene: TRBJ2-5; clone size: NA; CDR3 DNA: TGCGCCAGCAGTGAGTCGCGGGGGCTGGGAGAGACCCAGTACTTC; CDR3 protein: CASSESRGLGETQYF
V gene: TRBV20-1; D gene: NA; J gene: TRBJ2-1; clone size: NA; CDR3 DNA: TGCAGTGACACCTCCGGGAATGAGCAGTTCTTC; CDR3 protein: CSDTSGNEQFF
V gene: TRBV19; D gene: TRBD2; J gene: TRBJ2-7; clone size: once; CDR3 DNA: TGTGCCAGTAGACCCCTCGCGGGGGGCCAAAACGAGCAGTACTTC; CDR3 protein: CASRPLAGGQNEQYF
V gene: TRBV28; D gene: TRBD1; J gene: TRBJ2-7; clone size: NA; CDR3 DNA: TGTGCCAGCGGACAGGGATTCTACGAGCAGTACTTC; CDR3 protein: CASGQGFYEQYF
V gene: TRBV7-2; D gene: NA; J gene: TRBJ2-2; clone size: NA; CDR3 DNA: TGTGCCAGCAGCTTTGGACTCTCGGGACCTCCTCGCGGGGAGCTGTTTTTT; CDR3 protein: CASSFGLSGPPRGELFF
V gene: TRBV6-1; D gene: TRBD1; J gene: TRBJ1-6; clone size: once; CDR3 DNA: TGTGCCAGCAGTGAGGAGACAGGGGTTGGACCCCTCCACTTT; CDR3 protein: CASSEETGVGPLHF
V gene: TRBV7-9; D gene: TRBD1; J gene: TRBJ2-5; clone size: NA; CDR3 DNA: TGTGCCAGCAGCCGGAAGATGGGACAGAAAGAGACCCAGTACTTC; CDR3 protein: CASSRKMGQKETQYF
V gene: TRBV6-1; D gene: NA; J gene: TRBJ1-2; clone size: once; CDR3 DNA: TGTGCCAGCAGTGACCCTGCTTTGCAGTCAACTATCTATGGCTACACCTTC; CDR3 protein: CASSDPALQSTIYGYTF
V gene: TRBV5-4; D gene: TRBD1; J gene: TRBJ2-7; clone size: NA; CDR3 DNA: TGTGCCAGCAGCCAAGGGACAGGGAGGGACGAGCAGTACTTC; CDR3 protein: CASSQGTGRDEQYF
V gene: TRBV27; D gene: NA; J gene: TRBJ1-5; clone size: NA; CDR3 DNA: TGTGCCAGCAGTTTAAGGGAAAATCAGCCCCAGCATTTT; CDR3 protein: CASSLRENQPQHF
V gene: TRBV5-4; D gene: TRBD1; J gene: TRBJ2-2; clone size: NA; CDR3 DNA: TGTGCCAGCAGCTTGGGAGGTCCCAGGGGGAATGCCGGGGAGCTGTTTTTT; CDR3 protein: CASSLGGPRGNAGELFF
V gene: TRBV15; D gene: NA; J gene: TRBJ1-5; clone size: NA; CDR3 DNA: TGTGCCACCAGCCCCCAGGGCTGGGATCAGCCCCAGCATTTT; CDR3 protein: CATSPQGWDQPQHF
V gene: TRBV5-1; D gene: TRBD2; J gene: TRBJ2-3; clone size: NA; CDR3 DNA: TGCGCCAGCAGGTTGACTAGCGGGGGCGATACGCAGTATTTT; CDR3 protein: CASRLTSGGDTQYF
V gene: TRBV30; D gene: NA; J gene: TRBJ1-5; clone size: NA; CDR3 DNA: TGTGCCTGGAGTGTGAAGGGGACCAATCAGCCCCAGCATTTT; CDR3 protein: CAWSVKGTNQPQHF
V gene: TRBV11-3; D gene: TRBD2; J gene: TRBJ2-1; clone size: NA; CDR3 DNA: TGTGCCAGCAGCCCTACCGACTTTGGCGGGGGTGAGCAGTTCTTC; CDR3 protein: CASSPTDFGGGEQFF
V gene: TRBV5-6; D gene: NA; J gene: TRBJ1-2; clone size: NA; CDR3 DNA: TGTGCCAGCAGCCCCCCCCCAGGGACGAGCTACACCTTC; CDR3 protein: CASSPPPGTSYTF
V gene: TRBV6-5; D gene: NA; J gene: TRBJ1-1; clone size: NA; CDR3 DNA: TGTGCCAGCAGTTACTCGACAGGAGAAGCTTTCTTT; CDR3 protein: CASSYSTGEAFF
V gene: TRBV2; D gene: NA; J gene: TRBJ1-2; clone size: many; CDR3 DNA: TGTGCCAGCAGTGGGCTGGACGGAGGGAACTATGGCTACACCTTC; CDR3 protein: CASSGLDGGNYGYTF
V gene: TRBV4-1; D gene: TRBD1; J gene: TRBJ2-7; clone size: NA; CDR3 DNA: TGCGCCAGCAGCCAAGATACCCCAGGGGGCTTCTCCTACGAGCAGTACTTC; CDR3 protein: CASSQDTPGGFSYEQYF
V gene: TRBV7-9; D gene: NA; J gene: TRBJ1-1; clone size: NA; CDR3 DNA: TGTGCCAGCAGCCTGCCACCCGCAGGAGTGAACACTGAAGCTTTCTTT; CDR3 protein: CASSLPPAGVNTEAFF
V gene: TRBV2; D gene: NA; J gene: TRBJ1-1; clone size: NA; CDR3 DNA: TGTGCCAGCATTGGGCAGAACACTGAAGCTTTCTTT; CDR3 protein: CASIGQNTEAFF
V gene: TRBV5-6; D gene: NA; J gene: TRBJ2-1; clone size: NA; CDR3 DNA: TGTGCCAGCAGCTTGTTACAGACCTCCTACAATGAGCAGTTCTTC; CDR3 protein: CASSLLQTSYNEQFF
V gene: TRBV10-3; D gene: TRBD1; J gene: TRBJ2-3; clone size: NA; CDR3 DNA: TGTGCCATCAGTCTAGACAGGGGGAAGGCAGATACGCAGTATTTT; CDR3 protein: CAISLDRGKADTQYF
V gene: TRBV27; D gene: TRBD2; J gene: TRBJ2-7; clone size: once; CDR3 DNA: TGTGCCAGCAGTTTACGTCTGTCTAGCGGATCCTACGAGCAGTACTTC; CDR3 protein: CASSLRLSSGSYEQYF
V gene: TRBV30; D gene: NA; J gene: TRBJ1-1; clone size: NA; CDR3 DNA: TGTGCCTGGACAGATTCAGGGCACGCTGAAGCTTTCTTT; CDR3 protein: CAWTDSGHAEAFF
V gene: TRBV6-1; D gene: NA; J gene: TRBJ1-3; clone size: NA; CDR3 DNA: TGTGCCAGCGGGACTTTGTACTCTGGAAACACCATATATTTT; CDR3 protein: CASGTLYSGNTIYF
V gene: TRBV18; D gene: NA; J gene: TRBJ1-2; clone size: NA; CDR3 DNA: TGTGCCAGCTCACCAACCGGGCCCGGCTCCCTGCACTATGGCTACACCTTC; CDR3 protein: CASSPTGPGSLHYGYTF
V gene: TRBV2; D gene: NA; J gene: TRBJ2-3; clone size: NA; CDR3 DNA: TGTGCCAGCAGTGAAGACAGGGACGTTACGCAGTATTTT; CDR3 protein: CASSEDRDVTQYF
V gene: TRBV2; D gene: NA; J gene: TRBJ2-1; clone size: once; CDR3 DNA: TGTGCCAGCAGGGCCGGGGACATAGGCCATGAGCAGTTCTTC; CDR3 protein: CASRAGDIGHEQFF
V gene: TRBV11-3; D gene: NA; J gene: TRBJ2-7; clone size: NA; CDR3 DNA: TGTGCCAGCAGCTCCTCTAAGCGGACCCGCTCCTACGAGCAGTACTTC; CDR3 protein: CASSSSKRTRSYEQYF
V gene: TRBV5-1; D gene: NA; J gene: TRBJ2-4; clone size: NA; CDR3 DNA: TGCGCCAGCAGCTTGGACACGCAAAACATTCAGTACTTC; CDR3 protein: CASSLDTQNIQYF
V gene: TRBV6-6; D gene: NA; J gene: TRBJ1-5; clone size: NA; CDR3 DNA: TGTGCCAGCAGGGGGGGACGGATAAATCAGCCCCAGCATTTT; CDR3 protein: CASRGGRINQPQHF
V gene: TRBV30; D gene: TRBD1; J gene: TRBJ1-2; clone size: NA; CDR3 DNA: TGTGCCTGGAGTACAGGGGGCGCTGGCTACACCTTC; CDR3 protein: CAWSTGGAGYTF
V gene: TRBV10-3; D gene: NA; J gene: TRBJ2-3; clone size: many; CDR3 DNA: TGTGCCATCAGTGATGGGCAGGCCACAGATACGCAGTATTTT; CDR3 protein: CAISDGQATDTQYF
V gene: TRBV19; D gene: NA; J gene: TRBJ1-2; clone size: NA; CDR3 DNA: TGTGCCAGTAGTAGCCGGGCAGGAGGCTACACCTTC; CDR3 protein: CASSSRAGGYTF
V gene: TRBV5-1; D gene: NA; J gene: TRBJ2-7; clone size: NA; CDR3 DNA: TGCGCCAGCAGCTTGGATCGACACGAGCAGTACTTC; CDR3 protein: CASSLDRHEQYF
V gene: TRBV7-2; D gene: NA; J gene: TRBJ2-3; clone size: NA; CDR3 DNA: TGTGCCAGCAGCTTAGGAGTGGGAGCAGATACGCAGTATTTT; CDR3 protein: CASSLGVGADTQYF
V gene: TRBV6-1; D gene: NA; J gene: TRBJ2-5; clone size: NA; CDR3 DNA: TGTGCCAGCAGTGACGCGGGGACCCAGTACTTC; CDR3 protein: CASSDAGTQYF
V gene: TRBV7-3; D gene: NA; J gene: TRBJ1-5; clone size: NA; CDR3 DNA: TGTGCCAGCAGCTTAACCTTTAGTCAGCCCCAGCATTTT; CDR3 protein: CASSLTFSQPQHF